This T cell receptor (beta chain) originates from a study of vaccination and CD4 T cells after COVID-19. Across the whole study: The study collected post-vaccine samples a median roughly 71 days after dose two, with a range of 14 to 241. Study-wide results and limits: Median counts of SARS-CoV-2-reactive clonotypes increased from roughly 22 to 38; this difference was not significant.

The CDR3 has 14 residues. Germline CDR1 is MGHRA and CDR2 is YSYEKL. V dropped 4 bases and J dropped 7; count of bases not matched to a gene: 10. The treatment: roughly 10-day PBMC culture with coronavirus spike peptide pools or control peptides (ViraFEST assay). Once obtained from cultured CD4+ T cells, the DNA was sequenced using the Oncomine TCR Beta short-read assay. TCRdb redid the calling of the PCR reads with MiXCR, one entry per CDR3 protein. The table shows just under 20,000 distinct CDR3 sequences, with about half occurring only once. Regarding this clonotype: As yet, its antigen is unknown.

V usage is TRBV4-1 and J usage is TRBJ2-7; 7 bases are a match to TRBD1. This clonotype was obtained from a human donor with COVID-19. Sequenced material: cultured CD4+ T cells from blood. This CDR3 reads CASSLGTGVGEQYF. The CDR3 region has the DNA TGCGCCAGCAGCCTGGGAACAGGGGTGGGGGAGCAGTACTTC.